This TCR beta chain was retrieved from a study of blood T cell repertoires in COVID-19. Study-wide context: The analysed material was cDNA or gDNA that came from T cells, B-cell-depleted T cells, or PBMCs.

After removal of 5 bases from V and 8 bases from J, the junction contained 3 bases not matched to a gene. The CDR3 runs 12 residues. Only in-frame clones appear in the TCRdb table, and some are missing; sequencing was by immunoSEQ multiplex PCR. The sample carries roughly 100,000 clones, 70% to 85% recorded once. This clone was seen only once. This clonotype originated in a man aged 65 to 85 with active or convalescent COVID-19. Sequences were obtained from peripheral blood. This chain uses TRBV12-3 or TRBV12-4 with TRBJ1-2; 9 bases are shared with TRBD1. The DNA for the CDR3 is TGTGCCAGCAGTCTCGGGACAGGGGGCTACACCTTC. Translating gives CASSLGTGGYTF.